The clone carrying this T cell receptor beta chain was recorded a few times. Its antigen remains unidentified. This record belongs to a study of beta chain features in type 1 diabetes. Germline CDR1 is SGHTA and CDR2 is FQGNSA. The V segment lost 3 bases and the J segment 7 bases; nucleotides outside the gene matches: 1. The CDR3 length is 15 residues. The study reverse transcribed the entire isolated RNA, so it sequenced expressed TCRB transcripts. Assay: immunoSEQ multiplex PCR; the TCRdb copy retains only in-frame clones and omits some. The sample records around 600,000 clones, approximately 13% being singletons. Once sorted, every population was more than 95% pure. Study results and caveats: Moderate yet significant TCRB CDR3 shortening was seen in Type 1 diabetes patients in all four CD4+ subsets. Lower insertion and higher deletion counts appeared at VDJ junctions in type 1 diabetes patients. Within the patient group, naive, central memory and Treg TCRB repertoires appeared more similar to each other than within healthy donors.

The J gene is TRBJ2-2, the V gene TRBV7-2; 14 positions agree with TRBD2. This clonotype was obtained from a man aged 25-40 years with type 1 diabetes. Sequenced sample: naive CD4+ T cells from blood. CDR3 in amino acids: CASSLGLAGDGELFF. The CDR3 nucleotides read TGTGCCAGCAGCTTGGGACTAGCGGGGGACGGGGAGCTGTTTTTT.